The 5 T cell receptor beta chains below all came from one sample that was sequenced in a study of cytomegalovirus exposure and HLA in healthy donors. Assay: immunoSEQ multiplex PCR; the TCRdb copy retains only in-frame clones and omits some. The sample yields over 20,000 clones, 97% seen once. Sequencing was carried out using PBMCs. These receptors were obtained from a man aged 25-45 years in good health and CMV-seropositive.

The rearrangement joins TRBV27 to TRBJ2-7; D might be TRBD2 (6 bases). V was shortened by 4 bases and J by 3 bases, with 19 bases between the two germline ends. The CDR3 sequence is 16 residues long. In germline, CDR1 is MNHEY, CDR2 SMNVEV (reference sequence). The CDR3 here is CASSYTSTSSSYEQYF. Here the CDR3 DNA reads TGTGCCAGCAGTTATACTAGCACCAGTTCAAGCTACGAGCAGTACTTC.

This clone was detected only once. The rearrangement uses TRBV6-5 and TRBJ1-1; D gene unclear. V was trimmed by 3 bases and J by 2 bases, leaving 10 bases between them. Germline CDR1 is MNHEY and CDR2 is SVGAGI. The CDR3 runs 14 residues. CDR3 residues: CASSYTAGNTEAFF. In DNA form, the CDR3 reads TGTGCCAGCAGTTATACGGCAGGAAACACTGAAGCTTTCTTT.

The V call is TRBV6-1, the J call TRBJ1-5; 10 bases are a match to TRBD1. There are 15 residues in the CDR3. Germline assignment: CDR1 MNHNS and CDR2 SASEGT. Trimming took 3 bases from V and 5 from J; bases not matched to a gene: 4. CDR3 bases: TGTGCCAGCAGTGAGTCGGGACAGGGGTATCAGCCCCAGCATTTT. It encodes CASSESGQGYQPQHF.

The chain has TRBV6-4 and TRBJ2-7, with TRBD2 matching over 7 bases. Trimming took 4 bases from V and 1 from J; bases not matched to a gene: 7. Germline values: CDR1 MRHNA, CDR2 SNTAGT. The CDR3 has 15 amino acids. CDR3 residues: CASSASWGGSYEQYF. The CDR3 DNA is TGTGCCAGCAGTGCCAGCTGGGGGGGGTCCTACGAGCAGTACTTC.

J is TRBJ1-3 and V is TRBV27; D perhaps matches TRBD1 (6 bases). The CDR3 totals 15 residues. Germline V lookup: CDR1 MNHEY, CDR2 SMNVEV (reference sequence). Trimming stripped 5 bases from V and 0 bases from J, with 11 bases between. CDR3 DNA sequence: TGTGCCAGCAGTGTGCAGGGGAGCTCTGGAAACACCATATATTTT. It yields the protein CASSVQGSSGNTIYF.